The 18 T cell receptor beta chains below all came from one sample that was sequenced in a study of blood T cell repertoires in COVID-19. Method: immunoSEQ multiplex PCR; TCRdb's copy keeps in-frame clones and lacks some. The sample holds 240,000 or so clones, around four fifths seen once. Sequencing was performed on peripheral blood. These receptors were taken from a woman aged 55-69 years with active or convalescent COVID-19.

The CDR3 nucleotides read TGTGCCAGCAGCCCCGGACAGGGAACGTGGACTGAAGCTTTCTTT. Its protein product is CASSPGQGTWTEAFF. The chain couples TRBV14 to TRBJ1-1; 8 positions match TRBD1. CDR1 SGHDN and CDR2 FVKESK come from the germline V gene. The V gene end was trimmed by 4 bases and the J gene end by 5 bases; junction bases not matched to a gene: 9. The CDR3 is 15 amino acids. Variable domain in full (rest from reference TRBV14 and TRBJ1-1): EAGVTQFPSHSVIEKGQTVTLRCDPISGHDNLYWYRRVMGKEIKFLLHFVKESKQDESGMPNNRFLAERTGGTYSTLKVQPAELEDSGVYFCASSPGQGTWTEAFFGQGTRLTVV.

This clone was counted a few times. The rearrangement joins TRBV2 to TRBJ1-5, with D possibly matching TRBD1 (5 bases). V shed 0 bases and J shed 3 bases, with 15 bases lying between them. CDR3 length: 17 amino acids. Germline lookup yields CDR1 SNHLY and CDR2 FYNNEI. CDR3 sequence (DNA): TGTGCCAGCAGTGAAGCCCACTTTGCGGGGGACAATCAGCCCCAGCATTTT. Its protein product is CASSEAHFAGDNQPQHF.

This clone was observed a single time. The chain recombines TRBV9 with TRBJ1-2; D might be TRBD1 (5 bases). Germline CDR1 and CDR2: SGDLS and YYNGEE. V was clipped by 4 bases and J by 3 bases, with 16 bases between them. This CDR3 contains 15 residues. The CDR3 reads CASSRQSPGDYGYTF. CDR3 nucleotide sequence: TGTGCCAGCAGCCGCCAGAGCCCGGGGGACTATGGCTACACCTTC.

The chain carries TRBV6-5 and TRBJ2-7; D perhaps matches TRBD2 (5 bases). Germline V gene lookup returns CDR1 MNHEY and CDR2 SVGAGI. V lost 4 bases to trimming and J lost 4 bases, with 11 bases between them. The CDR3 sequence is 13 residues long. CDR3 nucleotide sequence: TGTGCCAGCAGTTCTGCGGGTCAGTACGAGCAGTACTTC. Amino acid sequence: CASSSAGQYEQYF.

This clone occurred a few times. V and J are TRBV5-1 and TRBJ1-6; TRBD1 aligns across 7 bases. The CDR3 runs to 15 residues. Germline V CDR1 and CDR2: SGHRS, YFSETQ. J gave up 7 bases and V 4 bases, and 8 bases lay outside the gene matches. CDR3 amino acids: CASSLGQANNSPLHF. The CDR3 bases are TGCGCCAGCAGCCTAGGACAGGCCAACAATTCACCCCTCCACTTT. Full variable domain (missing parts from reference TRBV5-1 and TRBJ1-6): KAGVTQTPRYLIKTRGQQVTLSCSPISGHRSVSWYQQTPGQGLQFLFEYFSETQRNKGNFPGRFSGRQFSNSRSEMNVSTLELGDSALYLCASSLGQANNSPLHFGNGTRLTVT.

CDR3 in amino acids: CASSFSGQLYEQYF. CDR3 nucleotide sequence: TGTGCCAGCAGCTTCTCTGGACAGCTATACGAGCAGTACTTC. This chain connects TRBV11-1 to TRBJ2-7; the D gene is possibly TRBD1 (6 bases). The length of the CDR3 is 14 residues. CDR1 is SGHAT and CDR2 is FQDESV in the germline V gene (reference sequence). The V and J ends lost 3 bases and 4 bases respectively, with 13 bases between them.

CDR3 loop: CASSSNRGDTGELFF. CDR3 coding DNA: TGCGCCAGCAGCTCGAACCGGGGGGACACCGGGGAGCTGTTTTTT. The chain links TRBV5-1 to TRBJ2-2, with 7 bases fitting TRBD2. Germline CDR1 and CDR2: SGHRS and YFSETQ. The CDR3 runs to 15 residues. With 3 bases clipped from V and 3 bases from J, the junction kept 5 bases outside the gene matches.

The chain has TRBV7-8 and TRBJ1-5; 7 nucleotides align to TRBD1. Germline trimming cut 5 bases from V and 1 base from J; bases unmatched to any gene: 5. The germline CDR1 and CDR2 sequences are SGHVS and FQNEAQ. This CDR3 spans 15 amino acids. CDR3 residues: CASSTLQGSNQPQHF. The CDR3 DNA follows: TGTGCCAGCAGCACACTACAGGGGAGCAATCAGCCCCAGCATTTT.

The rearrangement joins TRBV29-1 to TRBJ1-2; 9 bases map to TRBD1. V was clipped by 2 bases and J by 6 bases; unmatched bases: 13. Germline CDR1 SQVTM, CDR2 ANQGSEA. This CDR3 is 16 amino acids long. This CDR3 reads CSVERGTGTGSNGYTF. The CDR3 nucleotides read TGCAGCGTTGAAAGGGGAACCGGGACAGGGTCTAATGGCTACACCTTC.

The rearrangement links TRBV2 to TRBJ1-5; possibly TRBD1 for D (5 bases). CDR3 size: 14 residues. V shed 3 bases and J shed 2 bases, with 8 bases lying between them. Germline assignment: CDR1 SNHLY and CDR2 FYNNEI. The chain's CDR3 is CASSESGRNQPQHF. The CDR3, as DNA: TGTGCCAGCAGTGAGTCAGGGCGCAATCAGCCCCAGCATTTT.

Worth noting for this clone: The sample carries other DNA sequences with the same CDR3. The CDR3 sequence is CASSEVGDGYTF. The CDR3 DNA follows: TGTGCCAGCAGTGAAGTGGGAGATGGCTACACCTTC. The chain employs TRBV2 and TRBJ1-2; no clear D gene. V lost 1 base to trimming and J lost 6 bases, with 6 bases between them. Germline-derived CDR1 and CDR2 are SNHLY and FYNNEI. This CDR3 is built from 12 residues. Variable domain in full (rest from reference TRBV2 and TRBJ1-2): EPEVTQTPSHQVTQMGQEVILRCVPISNHLYFYWYRQILGQKVEFLVSFYNNEISEKSEIFDDQFSVERPDGSNFTLKIRSTKLEDSAMYFCASSEVGDGYTFGSGTRLTVV.

The J gene is TRBJ1-3, the V gene TRBV7-9; 7 bases align to TRBD1. The CDR3 is 16 amino acids. Germline CDR1 is SEHNR and CDR2 is FQNEAQ (reference sequence). J lost 0 bases, V lost 5 bases, and 7 bases had no gene match. The CDR3 bases are TGTGCCAGCAGCCACAGGGGCAGGGCCTCTGGAAACACCATATATTTT. This gives the protein CASSHRGRASGNTIYF.

The J gene is TRBJ2-3, the V gene TRBV11-3; D is perhaps TRBD1 (6 bases). V lost 5 bases to trimming and J lost 0 bases, with 12 bases between them. The CDR3 consists of 15 residues. Germline loops: CDR1 SGHNT, CDR2 YENEEA. CDR3 loop: CASSQGLSSTDTQYF. The CDR3 DNA is TGTGCCAGCAGCCAGGGGCTCTCTAGCACAGATACGCAGTATTTT.

This sequence joins TRBV30 and TRBJ1-4, with 8 bases lining up with TRBD1. This CDR3 has 15 amino acids. V was clipped by 1 base and J by 7 bases; unmatched bases: 8. Germline lookup yields CDR1 GTSNPN and CDR2 SVGIG (reference sequence). Here the CDR3 reads CAWSAEDRDGEKLFF. The CDR3 DNA is TGTGCCTGGAGTGCGGAGGACAGGGATGGTGAAAAACTGTTTTTT.

The chain employs TRBV9 and TRBJ1-3; a possible D gene is TRBD1 (5 bases). Germline lookup yields CDR1 SGDLS and CDR2 YYNGEE. V lost 0 bases and J lost 2, with 12 bases in between. The CDR3 covers 16 residues. CDR3 nucleotides: TGTGCCAGCAGCGTAGTGGCAGGGTTTACTGGAAACACCATATATTTT. Residues: CASSVVAGFTGNTIYF.

V gene TRBV4-1 combines with J gene TRBJ2-5; 14 positions match TRBD2. The V gene's germline CDR1 is MGHRA and CDR2 YSYEKL. V gave up 0 bases and J gave up 2 bases; unmatched junction bases: 5. This CDR3 is built from 18 residues. CDR3 nucleotide sequence: TGCGCCAGCAGCCAAGATGTCGGACTAGCGGGGGGTCAAGAGACCCAGTACTTC. The encoded protein is CASSQDVGLAGGQETQYF.

The chain links TRBV29-1 to TRBJ2-1; TRBD1 is a possible D gene (6 bases). The CDR3 extends over 13 amino acids. Trimming removed 7 bases at V and 3 bases at J, with 13 bases between. Germline values: CDR1 SQVTM, CDR2 ANQGSEA. CDR3 nucleotide sequence: TGCAGCGCTGCGGACAGCCTCTACAATGAGCAGTTCTTC. This encodes CSAADSLYNEQFF.

The V gene is TRBV19, the J gene TRBJ1-2; 7 bases fit TRBD1. The germline CDR1 and CDR2 sequences are LNHDA and SQIVND (reference sequence). The CDR3 contains 14 residues. Unmatched junction bases numbered 10, after V lost 5 bases and J lost 7 bases. The CDR3 nucleotides read TGTGCCAGTAGTTTCCGAGACAGGGACCGTGGCTACACCTTC. As protein: CASSFRDRDRGYTF.